This T cell receptor (beta chain) was profiled in a study of beta chain features in type 1 diabetes. The overall study: Across the samples, some 98,000,000 sorted cells were examined in total. Study-wide results and limits: The study found that naive, central memory and Treg TCRB repertoires appeared more similar in patients than in healthy donors. Shorter templates may be favored by PCR, equally so in patients and controls.

J gave up 10 bases and V 4 bases, and 7 bases lay outside the gene matches. Germline lookup yields CDR1 SGHTA and CDR2 FQGNSA. The CDR3 is 14 residues long. Every isolated RNA sample was fully reverse transcribed, so sequencing captured expressed TCRB transcripts. Deep immunoSEQ sequencing covered naive, central memory and regulatory T cell samples. TCRdb's copy holds only in-frame clones and misses some; the assay was immunoSEQ multiplex PCR. Here the sample spans about 140,000 clones, around a tenth being singletons. This clone occurred a few times. Its specificity is unknown. Specimen: central memory CD4+ T cells from blood. This clonotype originated in a woman aged 40 to 55 in good health. The chain is built from TRBV7-2 and TRBJ2-1, with TRBD2 identical over 10 bases. The CDR3 nucleotides read TGTGCCAGCAGCTCGACAACTAGCGGGGCGGAGCAGTTCTTC. Translating it yields CASSSTTSGAEQFF.